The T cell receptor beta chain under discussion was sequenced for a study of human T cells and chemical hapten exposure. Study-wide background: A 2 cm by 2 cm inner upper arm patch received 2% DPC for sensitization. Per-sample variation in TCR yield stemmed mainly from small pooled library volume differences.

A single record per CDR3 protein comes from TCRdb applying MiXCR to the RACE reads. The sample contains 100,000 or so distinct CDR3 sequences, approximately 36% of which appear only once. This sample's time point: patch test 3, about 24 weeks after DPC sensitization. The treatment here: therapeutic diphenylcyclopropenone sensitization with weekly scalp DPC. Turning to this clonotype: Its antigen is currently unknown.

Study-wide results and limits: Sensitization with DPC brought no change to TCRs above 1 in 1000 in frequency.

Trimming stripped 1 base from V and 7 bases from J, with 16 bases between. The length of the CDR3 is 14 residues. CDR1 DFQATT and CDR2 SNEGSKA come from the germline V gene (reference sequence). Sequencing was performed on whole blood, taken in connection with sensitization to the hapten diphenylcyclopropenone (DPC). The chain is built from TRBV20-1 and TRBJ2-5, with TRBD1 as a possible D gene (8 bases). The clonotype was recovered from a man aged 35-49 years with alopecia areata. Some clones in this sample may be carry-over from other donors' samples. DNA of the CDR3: TGCAGTGCTAGAGGCCCCACAGGGGGGGGGACCCAGTACTTC. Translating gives CSARGPTGGGTQYF.